Listed below are T cell receptor beta chains from one sample, sequenced in a study of T cells after yellow fever vaccination. MiXCR, applied by TCRdb to the 5' RACE reads, yields one record per CDR3 protein. In the table there are about 310,000 distinct CDR3 sequences, less than 4.5% of which are singletons. The sequencing here drew on PBMCs, taken on the day of the yellow fever booster vaccination. These receptors originate from a man in his late teens or twenties who received the YFV17D yellow fever vaccine. CDR3s include the opening cysteine and the closing phenylalanine or tryptophan. The D gene is left open where the match is weak. Not all rows give a size; the values are once, few, many and, for expanded clones, a class.

d_call j_call clone_size v_call cdr3_nt cdr3_aa
TRBD2 TRBJ2-3 NA TRBV6-5 TGTGCCAGCAGTTACCCTCCCCCGCGGGGGGGCCCGGATACGCAGTATTTT CASSYPPPRGGPDTQYF
TRBD2 TRBJ2-1 few TRBV30 TGTGCCTGGAAGACTAGCGGGGGCAATGAGCAGTTCTTC CAWKTSGGNEQFF
TRBD1 TRBJ1-6 few TRBV6-5 TGTGCCAGCAGTTGGACAGGGGCGGGTTCACCCCTCCACTTT CASSWTGAGSPLHF
NA TRBJ2-5 many TRBV6-5 TGTGCCAGCAGCTTAAACCCCGGAGGGGATCAAGAGACCCAGTACTTC CASSLNPGGDQETQYF
TRBD1 TRBJ2-3 NA TRBV5-6 TGTGCCAGCAGCAGCCGGGACAGGGGAATGGATACGCAGTATTTT CASSSRDRGMDTQYF
TRBD2 TRBJ2-1 few TRBV14 TGTGCCAGCAGCCCTAGCGGGGGGTACAATGAGCAGTTATTC CASSPSGGYNEQLF
TRBD1 TRBJ2-4 NA TRBV28 TGTGCCAGCAGGCCGGGACAGGGGTGGAACATTCAGTACTTC CASRPGQGWNIQYF
NA TRBJ2-5 many TRBV7-2 TGTGCCAGCAACCAAGACAGCTCTAGGGAGACCCAGTACTTC CASNQDSSRETQYF
NA TRBJ1-2 many TRBV15 TGTGCCACCAGTCGAGAGGCATTAAACTATGGCTACACCTTC CATSREALNYGYTF
NA TRBJ1-1 many TRBV5-1 TGCGCCAGCAGCTTGGGAAATCGCGGAGAAGCTTTCTTT CASSLGNRGEAFF
TRBD1 TRBJ2-5 few TRBV4-3 TGCGCCAGCAGCCTTCACCGGGACAGACATCAAGAGACCCAGTACTTC CASSLHRDRHQETQYF
NA TRBJ1-2 NA TRBV4-1 TGCGCCAGCAGCCAAGATAAACTAGGCTATGGCTACACCTTC CASSQDKLGYGYTF
TRBD2 TRBJ2-5 NA TRBV6-6 TGTGCCAGCAGTAGACCGGGACTAGCGGGGGGCAATCAAGAGACCCAGTACTTC CASSRPGLAGGNQETQYF
NA TRBJ2-1 many TRBV18 TGTGCCAGCTCACCGAGGGGTTACAATGAGCAGTTCTTC CASSPRGYNEQFF
NA TRBJ1-2 many TRBV7-2 TGTGCCAGCAGCTTAAGTCCCGGGTTGGACTATGGCTACACCTTC CASSLSPGLDYGYTF
NA TRBJ2-1 few TRBV29-1 TGCAGCGCCAAAAACCCCTGGGATGAGCAGTTCTTC CSAKNPWDEQFF
TRBD1 TRBJ2-7 few TRBV19 TGTGCCAGTAGTAAGGGGGCCAGGCGACTAAACAGTATTTCCTACGAGCAGTACTTC CASSKGARRLNSISYEQYF
NA TRBJ1-1 many TRBV7-3 TGTGCCAGCAGATTAAGGATGAACACTGAAGCTTTCTTT CASRLRMNTEAFF
NA TRBJ1-4 many TRBV7-9 TGTGCCAGCAGCTCGGATGTTGGTAATGAAAAACTGTTTTTT CASSSDVGNEKLFF
NA TRBJ1-5 many TRBV24-1 TGTGCCACCAGTGATTGGAATCAGCCCCAGCATTTT CATSDWNQPQHF
TRBD1 TRBJ2-2 NA TRBV4-2 TGTGCCAGCAGCCAGGATGACAGGGGGGACACCGGGGAGCTGTTTTTT CASSQDDRGDTGELFF
TRBD1 TRBJ2-3 many TRBV7-9 TGTGCCAGCAGCTGGGACAGGCGAACATACTCCACAGATACGCAGTATTTT CASSWDRRTYSTDTQYF
TRBD2 TRBJ2-2 few TRBV9 TGTGCCAGCAGCTTAGGGACTAGCGGGGACACGAACACCGGGGAGCTGTTTTTT CASSLGTSGDTNTGELFF
NA TRBJ1-2 NA TRBV7-9 TGTGCCAGCAGCAAACAAGGGACACATCGTTTTGGCTACACCTTC CASSKQGTHRFGYTF
TRBD1 TRBJ2-7 many TRBV3-1 TGTGCCAGCAGCCAACCGACAGGGGGCCGGAACGAGCAGTACTTC CASSQPTGGRNEQYF
NA TRBJ2-2 many TRBV5-1 TGCGCCAGCAGCACCCAGGGGCGTCTCGGGGAGCTGTTTTTT CASSTQGRLGELFF
TRBD1 TRBJ1-2 NA TRBV6-5 TGTGCCAGCAGCCTATCCGGACAGGGAGGGTATGGCTACACCTTC CASSLSGQGGYGYTF
NA TRBJ1-3 many TRBV20-1 TGCAGTGCTAGGTCATCCACCTCTGGAAACACCATATATTTT CSARSSTSGNTIYF
NA TRBJ1-1 many TRBV20-1 TGCAGTGCTAGTTATGTTGCCAGGTCGCCTGAAGCTTTCTTT CSASYVARSPEAFF
NA TRBJ2-5 many TRBV10-3 TGTGCCATCAGTGAGTTTCGTGAGACCCAGTACTTC CAISEFRETQYF
NA TRBJ2-2 few TRBV10-3 TGTGCCATCAGTGAGACAGGGAACACCGGGGAGCTGTTTTTT CAISETGNTGELFF
TRBD1 TRBJ2-1 NA TRBV7-9 TGTGCCAGCAGCTTATTCCTAGCTATTCCGAACTCGGGACAGGGCACTTACAATGAGCAGTTCTTC CASSLFLAIPNSGQGTYNEQFF
NA TRBJ1-5 few TRBV7-8 TGTGCCAGCAGCACCAACGAAGGGCATAATCAGCCCCAGCATTTT CASSTNEGHNQPQHF
TRBD1 TRBJ2-2 many TRBV7-2 TGTGCCAGCAGCGCCGGACAGGGGAGGGCCGGGGAGCTGTTTTTT CASSAGQGRAGELFF
NA TRBJ2-1 many TRBV11-2 TGTGCCAGCAGCTTACGCTCTAGAGGCTTTCTGAGCTCCTACAATGAGCAGTTCTTC CASSLRSRGFLSSYNEQFF
NA TRBJ2-5 many TRBV7-2 TGTGCCAGCAGCCAACAGCGGGCCCCCGAGGAGACCCAGTACTTC CASSQQRAPEETQYF
NA TRBJ2-5 many TRBV4-1 TGCGCCAGCAGCCTACTGGGGGCCCAGTACCAAGAGACCCAGTACTTC CASSLLGAQYQETQYF